This T cell receptor beta chain derives from a study of Graves' ophthalmopathy and Graves' hyperthyroidism. Study findings and constraints: As the model predicted ophthalmopathy progression, it achieved a sensitivity of approximately 65% and a specificity of more than 72%. Blood samples also showed most expanded thyroid clonotypes exceeding 0.001 frequency.

Enrollment excluded any patients with other autoimmune diseases, uncontrolled infections, pregnancy or lactation. Details on this clonotype: Its target is not known.

Researchers took RNA transcripts and amplified TCR beta CDR3 regions from them. A first-round RT-PCR used HTBI primers, followed by a second-round multiplex PCR. TCRdb independently ran MiXCR on the multiplex PCR reads; one entry per CDR3 protein. The sample has approximately 700,000 distinct CDR3 sequences; roughly 39% are singletons. Trimming cost V 7 bases and J 4 bases, with 11 bases left between them. The CDR3 is 12 residues long. Germline-derived CDR1 and CDR2 are SQVTM and ANQGSEA. V is TRBV29-1 and J is TRBJ1-3, with D unresolved. The TCR comes from an adult man with Graves' ophthalmopathy. Sequences were obtained from peripheral blood. The CDR3 bases are TGCAGCGGTGGCCCCAGGGGAAACACCATATATTTT. It encodes CSGGPRGNTIYF.